The sequence of this T cell receptor (beta chain) was determined in a study of cytotoxic CD8 clonotypes in ibrutinib-treated CLL. The overall study: Mean yields were approximately 270,000 productive templates and 80,000 to 95,000 productive rearrangements per sample.

Regarding the study as a whole: Relative to age-matched healthy donors, clonality at baseline was higher, and it tracked circulating CD8+ T-cell counts. Shared public clonotypes were rare, and on treatment they either got smaller or stayed the same. Sample timing was unmatched between remission and later-progressing patients; lymph nodes unstudied.

The germline gives CDR1 SGHAT, CDR2 FQNNGV. Germline trimming cut 6 bases from V and 13 bases from J; bases unmatched to any gene: 11. This CDR3 spans 14 amino acids. The sample holds a few counts of this clone. Antigen unknown. Assay: immunoSEQ multiplex PCR; the TCRdb copy retains only in-frame clones and omits some. The sample lists 52,000 or so clones; around 52% were seen once. Sequencing used PBMCs, obtained at disease progression, from a patient treated with ibrutinib. The rearrangement links TRBV11-2 to TRBJ1-6, with 8 bases fitting TRBD1. The sequence derives from a human donor with chronic lymphocytic leukemia. CDR3 region: CASRIAGGGIPLHF. CDR3 in DNA: TGTGCCAGCAGGATAGCAGGGGGCGGCATTCCCCTCCACTTT.